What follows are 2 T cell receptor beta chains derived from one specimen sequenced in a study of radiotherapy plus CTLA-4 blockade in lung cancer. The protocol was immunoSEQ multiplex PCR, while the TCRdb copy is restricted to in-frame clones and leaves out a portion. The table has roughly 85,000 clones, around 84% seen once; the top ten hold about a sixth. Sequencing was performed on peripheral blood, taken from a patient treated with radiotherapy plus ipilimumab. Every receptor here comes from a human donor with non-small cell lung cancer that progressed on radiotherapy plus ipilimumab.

The CDR3 spells CASSSGGNTGELFF. CDR3 DNA sequence: TGTGCCAGCAGCTCAGGGGGCAACACCGGGGAGCTGTTTTTT. The rearrangement joins TRBV7-6 to TRBJ2-2, with 8 bases aligning to TRBD1. Germline V gene lookup returns CDR1 SGHVS and CDR2 FNYEAQ. CDR3 length equals 14 residues. The V segment lost 4 bases and the J segment 2 bases; nucleotides outside the gene matches: 0.

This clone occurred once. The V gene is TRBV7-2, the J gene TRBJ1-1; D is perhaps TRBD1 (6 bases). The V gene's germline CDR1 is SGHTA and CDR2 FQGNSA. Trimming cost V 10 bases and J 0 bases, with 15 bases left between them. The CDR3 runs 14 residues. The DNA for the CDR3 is TGTGCCACCAAACAGGGTCCTATGAACACTGAAGCTTTCTTT. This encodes CATKQGPMNTEAFF. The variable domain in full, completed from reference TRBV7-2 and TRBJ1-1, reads GAGVSQSPSNKVTEKGKDVELRCDPISGHTALYWYRQSLGQGLEFLIYFQGNSAPDKSGLPSDRFSAERTGGSVSTLTIQRTQQEDSAVYLCATKQGPMNTEAFFGQGTRLTVV.